This T cell receptor (beta chain) was found in a study of blood T cell repertoires in COVID-19. Across the study: The samples span acute and convalescent COVID-19 from the United States, Italy and Spain. PBMCs, B-cell-depleted T cells, or T cells provided the cDNA or gDNA that made up the material.

CDR3 length equals 15 residues. Trimming cost V 3 bases and J 5 bases; bases outside gene matches: 8. CDR1 and CDR2 from the germline V gene are LGHDT and YNNKEL (reference sequence). TCRdb keeps only in-frame clones here, not all; method: immunoSEQ multiplex PCR. The sample consists of about 68,000 clones, 70% to 90% of them appearing once. The source material was peripheral blood. The gene calls are TRBV3-1 (or the pseudogene TRBV3-2) and TRBJ2-5; 8 bases are a match to TRBD2. The sequence was collected from a woman between 50 and 59 years old with COVID-19, enrolled during active disease. CDR3 sequence reads: CASSQAGGPRETQYF. The CDR3 DNA is TGTGCCAGCAGCCAGGCGGGAGGTCCGCGTGAGACCCAGTACTTC.